This entry lists 18 T cell receptor beta chains sequenced from one sample in a study of cytomegalovirus exposure and HLA in healthy donors. Use of 60 Vbeta and 13 Jbeta primers characterized the PCR. Generated by immunoSEQ multiplex PCR, the TCRdb table keeps only in-frame clones and is missing some. The sample carries over 150,000 clones, 75% to 90% recorded once. The specimen sequenced was PBMCs. The receptors originated from a woman under 30 in good health and CMV-seronegative.

This clone has only a few counts. The V gene is TRBV7-2, the J gene TRBJ2-1; unclear D gene. The CDR3 sequence is 13 residues long. The V end lost 3 bases, the J end lost 5 bases, and 8 bases lay between the germline ends. The V gene's germline CDR1 is SGHTA and CDR2 FQGNSA. In DNA, the CDR3 is TGTGCCAGCAGCTTGTGGGCCAACAATGAGCAGTTCTTC. Its protein product is CASSLWANNEQFF.

This clone was detected once. The chain carries TRBV6-4 and TRBJ2-3; 8 positions agree with TRBD1. The CDR3 extends over 14 amino acids. V dropped 6 bases and J dropped 5; count of bases not matched to a gene: 7. Germline CDR1 MRHNA, CDR2 SNTAGT. CDR3 sequence (DNA): TGTGCCAGCAGCACCGGGACAGGACGAGATACGCAGTATTTT. Encoded protein: CASSTGTGRDTQYF.

The chain is built from TRBV6-1 and TRBJ1-1; 8 positions match TRBD1. The CDR3 spans 15 residues. Trimming cost V 3 bases and J 3 bases; bases outside gene matches: 6. The V gene's germline CDR1 is MNHNS and CDR2 SASEGT. CDR3 DNA: TGTGCCAGCAGTGAGATCCAGGGGGCCTACACTGAAGCTTTCTTT. Translated, it gives CASSEIQGAYTEAFF.

Comments on this clone: Other DNA sequences in this sample translate to the same CDR3. The genes are TRBV6-5 and TRBJ2-3; D perhaps matches TRBD1 (6 bases). This CDR3 contains 14 residues. The germline gives CDR1 MNHEY, CDR2 SVGAGI. V lost 2 bases, J lost 0 bases, and 6 bases lay in between. The chain's CDR3 is CASSYDRSTDTQYF. CDR3 sequence (DNA): TGTGCCAGCAGTTACGACAGGAGCACAGATACGCAGTATTTT.

This sequence joins TRBV2 and TRBJ2-1, with D maybe TRBD1 (5 bases). This CDR3 has 13 amino acids. Germline V gene data show CDR1 as SNHLY and CDR2 as FYNNEI. Trimming removed 6 bases at V and 5 bases at J, with 11 bases between. The chain's CDR3 is CASSSRQNNEQFF. The CDR3 coding sequence is TGTGCCAGCAGCTCCCGACAGAACAATGAGCAGTTCTTC. The full variable domain, rest sourced from reference TRBV2 and TRBJ2-1, is EPEVTQTPSHQVTQMGQEVILRCVPISNHLYFYWYRQILGQKVEFLVSFYNNEISEKSEIFDDQFSVERPDGSNFTLKIRSTKLEDSAMYFCASSSRQNNEQFFGPGTRLTVL.

A few counts support this clone. The J gene is TRBJ1-4, the V gene TRBV28; TRBD1 agrees at 9 bases. The CDR3 contains 14 residues. With 6 bases clipped from V and 12 bases from J, the junction kept 11 bases outside the gene matches. Germline CDR1 reads MDHEN; CDR2 reads SYDVKM. CDR3 DNA sequence: TGTGCCAGCAGAGACAATCGGGACAGGGAAGAACTGTTTTTT. This sequence encodes CASRDNRDREELFF.

The chain carries TRBV4-2 and TRBJ2-3, with 7 bases lining up with TRBD1. Trimming cost V 0 bases and J 6 bases; bases outside gene matches: 3. The CDR3 spans 14 residues. CDR1 and CDR2 (germline): LGHNA, YNFKEQ. The DNA of the CDR3 is TGTGCCAGCAGCCAAGATCTGGACAGGGATACGCAGTATTTT. Its translation is CASSQDLDRDTQYF.

For the CDR3, the DNA is TGTGCCAGCAGCGTTTCGACAGAGAAAAACATTCAGTACTTC. Translated: CASSVSTEKNIQYF. V is TRBV9 and J is TRBJ2-4; weak D call: TRBD1 (5 bases). Trimming took off 2 bases at V and 4 bases at J, with 10 bases between the two ends. CDR1 SGDLS and CDR2 YYNGEE come from the germline V gene. There are 14 residues in the CDR3. The complete variable domain, with remaining parts taken from reference TRBV9 and TRBJ2-4, reads DSGVTQTPKHLITATGQRVTLRCSPRSGDLSVYWYQQSLDQGLQFLIQYYNGEERAKGNILERFSAQQFPDLHSELNLSSLELGDSALYFCASSVSTEKNIQYFGAGTRLSVL.

The rearrangement uses TRBV19 and TRBJ1-1; no reliable D call. Germline V CDR1 and CDR2: LNHDA, SQIVND (reference sequence). This CDR3 has 12 residues. Trimming removed 8 bases from V and 4 bases from J, with 11 bases in between. The CDR3 reads CASQRGITEAFF. In nucleotides, the CDR3 is TGTGCCAGTCAACGCGGAATCACTGAAGCTTTCTTT.

This chain joins TRBV15 and TRBJ1-2; no definite D call. Germline CDR1 LNHNV, CDR2 YYDKDF (reference sequence). The CDR3 runs 15 residues. Trimming pared 2 bases from V and 5 bases from J, leaving 15 bases between. The CDR3 here is CATSRLDRIGYGYTF. The CDR3 bases are TGTGCCACCAGCAGACTCGACCGAATCGGGTATGGCTACACCTTC.

The count of this clone is one. This chain connects TRBV7-9 to TRBJ2-7; 8 positions match TRBD1. This CDR3 spans 16 amino acids. The junction had 11 bases not matched to a gene; V was cut back by 4 bases and J by 3 bases. Per the germline V gene, CDR1 is SEHNR and CDR2 is FQNEAQ (reference sequence). The CDR3, as DNA: TGTGCCAGCAGCTCAGAATATCCCGGGACAGGCTACGAGCAGTACTTC. This translates into CASSSEYPGTGYEQYF.

A few counts support this clone. The chain employs TRBV11-2 and TRBJ2-5; 8 bases fit TRBD2. This CDR3 has 15 amino acids. CDR1 and CDR2 (germline): SGHAT, FQNNGV. After removal of 3 bases from V and 0 bases from J, the junction contained 3 bases not matched to a gene. The CDR3 region is CASSFGGRYQETQYF. As DNA, the CDR3 is TGTGCCAGCAGCTTCGGCGGGAGGTACCAAGAGACCCAGTACTTC. Variable domain in full (rest from reference TRBV11-2 and TRBJ2-5): EAGVAQSPRYKIIEKRQSVAFWCNPISGHATLYWYQQILGQGPKLLIQFQNNGVVDDSQLPKDRFSAERLKGVDSTLKIQPAKLEDSAVYLCASSFGGRYQETQYFGPGTRLLVL.

J is TRBJ2-5 and V is TRBV13; 9 bases map to TRBD1. Germline assignment: CDR1 PRHDT and CDR2 FYEKMQ (reference sequence). This CDR3 region has 16 residues. The ends lost 5 bases at V and 1 base at J; junction bases unmatched: 8. This CDR3 is CASSKSDRGSQETQYF. CDR3 sequence (DNA): TGTGCCAGCAGCAAGAGCGACAGGGGGTCCCAAGAGACCCAGTACTTC.

The chain is built from TRBV7-8 and TRBJ2-7; weak D call: TRBD1 (6 bases). Germline V lookup: CDR1 SGHVS, CDR2 FQNEAQ. V gave up 4 bases and J gave up 4 bases, with 14 bases separating them. The CDR3 contains 14 residues. CDR3 nucleotides: TGTGCCAGCAGCTCCCAAGGGGGTACTTACGAGCAGTACTTC. It yields the protein CASSSQGGTYEQYF.

A single count supports this clone. The J gene is TRBJ2-6, the V gene TRBV19; D gene ambiguous. The CDR3 is made up of 15 amino acids. The V gene's germline CDR1 is LNHDA and CDR2 SQIVND (reference sequence). Between the trimmed V and J ends, which lost 3 bases and 1 base, there was a span of 7 bases. The CDR3 spells CASSMAGSGANVLTF. The DNA of the CDR3 is TGTGCCAGTAGTATGGCCGGGTCTGGGGCCAACGTCCTGACTTTC. Full variable domain (rest looked up from reference TRBV19 and TRBJ2-6): DGGITQSPKYLFRKEGQNVTLSCEQNLNHDAMYWYRQDPGQGLRLIYYSQIVNDFQKGDIAEGYSVSREKKESFPLTVTSAQKNPTAFYLCASSMAGSGANVLTFGAGSRLTVL.

The chain combines TRBV6-1 with TRBJ2-1; 7 bases align to TRBD2. This CDR3 comprises 17 residues. The V and J ends lost 2 bases and 0 bases, in that order; junction bases with no gene match: 7. Germline lookup yields CDR1 MNHNS and CDR2 SASEGT. The CDR3, as DNA: TGTGCCAGCAGTGAATACGGGGGGTCGAGCTCCTACAATGAGCAGTTCTTC. It codes for CASSEYGGSSSYNEQFF.

The chain recombines TRBV2 with TRBJ2-7; 9 nucleotides agree with TRBD1. The germline gives CDR1 SNHLY, CDR2 FYNNEI. V lost 7 bases and J lost 6; bases outside the gene matches: 4. The CDR3 runs to 12 residues. CDR3 sequence (DNA): TGTGCCAGCACCCGGGACAGGGTCGAGCAGTACTTC. Translation gives CASTRDRVEQYF.

The rearrangement links TRBV28 to TRBJ2-7; 7 bases are shared with TRBD2. Germline V lookup: CDR1 MDHEN, CDR2 SYDVKM. Trimming removed 6 bases from V and 2 bases from J; junction bases left unmatched: 7. This CDR3 has 14 residues. The CDR3 DNA reads TGTGCCAGCAGAAGAGCGGGGCAAGCCTACGAGCAGTACTTC. Translated, it gives CASRRAGQAYEQYF.